These 32 T cell receptor beta chains originate from one sample sequenced in a study of tumor and adjacent non-tumor tissue in lung cancer. The template was RNA from unsorted bulk tissue. Distant lung tissue was collected more than 3 cm away from the tumor edge. The library came from three nested PCR rounds adapted from ARM-PCR protocols. One entry per CDR3 protein, called by TCRdb with MiXCR from the multiplex PCR reads. Counted here are about 100,000 distinct CDR3 sequences, roughly two thirds occurring once; the ten biggest clones make up roughly 20%. Sequencing input: distant non-tumor lung tissue. These receptors all come from a man between 25 and 39 years old with non-small cell lung cancer.

The V gene is TRBV7-9, the J gene TRBJ1-4; 9 bases line up with TRBD1. Germline CDR1 SEHNR, CDR2 FQNEAQ (reference sequence). V was pared by 5 bases and J by 8 bases, with 3 bases of the junction left unmatched. CDR3 length: 13 amino acids. The CDR3: CASSRGQGEKLFF. CDR3 sequence (DNA): TGTGCCAGCAGCAGGGGACAGGGCGAAAAACTGTTTTTT.

A word on this clonotype: In this CDR3 the conserved last residue, phenylalanine or tryptophan, is missing, so a read error is likely. The chain employs TRBV11-2 and TRBJ2-7; 8 bases match TRBD1. The CDR3 is 14 amino acids. The germline V gene encodes CDR1 SGHAT and CDR2 FQNNGV. V was clipped by 5 bases and J by 5 bases; unmatched bases: 8. This chain's CDR3 is CASSRRQGRNEQYS. The CDR3 DNA follows: TGTGCCAGCAGCCGGCGACAGGGGAGGAACGAGCAGTACTCC.

The J gene is TRBJ1-2, the V gene TRBV11-2, with TRBD1 as a possible D gene (5 bases). The germline gives CDR1 SGHAT, CDR2 FQNNGV. Trimming left V 4 bases short and J 10 bases short, with 19 bases between. The length of the CDR3 is 14 residues. CDR3 in amino acids: CASSYPTPGGDYTF. CDR3 nucleotide sequence: TGTGCCAGCAGCTATCCGACTCCCGGGGGGGACTACACCTTC.

The CDR3, as DNA: TGTGCCAGCAGTTCCAGGAGCGGGAGGCAATGCGAGCAGTACTTC. Translation: CASSSRSGRQCEQYF. The chain couples TRBV12-3 or TRBV12-4 to TRBJ2-7; 9 nucleotides align to TRBD2. The trim removed 4 bases at V and 6 bases at J, leaving 10 bases unmatched. There are 15 residues in the CDR3.

Regarding this clonotype: At one end the junction does not follow the germline gene, possibly because of a read error. The chain combines TRBV20-1 with TRBJ1-4; D ambiguous. This CDR3 comprises 12 residues. Germline V CDR1 and CDR2: DFQATT, SNEGSKA (reference sequence). The CDR3 loop reads CSVRGINEKLFF. For the CDR3, the DNA is TGCAGTGTTAGAGGGATTAATGAAAAGCTGTTTTTT.

Comment on this clonotype: Here the CDR3 omits its conserved ending phenylalanine or tryptophan, so a read error is the likely source. This chain connects TRBV20-1 to TRBJ2-5; 8 bases are a match to TRBD1. The V segment lost 8 bases and the J segment 4 bases; nucleotides outside the gene matches: 6. The CDR3 runs 12 residues. From germline, CDR1 is DFQATT and CDR2 SNEGSKA (reference sequence). Written as DNA, the CDR3 is TGCAGTACGGTTACAGGGGGAGAGACCCAGTACCTC. Protein: CSTVTGGETQYL.

On this clonotype itself: Possible read error: a much larger clone is one base away. The chain has TRBV11-1 and TRBJ1-1; D remains ambiguous. The CDR3 is 12 residues long. Germline CDR1 is SGHAT and CDR2 is FQDESV (reference sequence). CDR3 bases: TGTGCCGGCAGCTTAGCGCGCGGTGAAGCTTTCTTT. This translates into CAGSLARGEAFF. Full variable domain (outside the CDR3, taken from reference TRBV11-1 and TRBJ1-1): EAEVAQSPRYKITEKSQAVAFWCDPISGHATLYWYRQILGQGPELLVQFQDESVVDDSQLPKDRFSAERLKGVDSTLKIQPAELGDSAMYLCAGSLARGEAFFGQGTRLTVV.

Worth noting for this clonotype: A read error is possible here, since a much larger clone lies one base away. V gene TRBV12-3 or TRBV12-4 combines with J gene TRBJ2-7, with D possibly matching TRBD1 (7 bases). The CDR3 sequence is 15 residues long. V was shortened by 2 bases and J by 9 bases, with 20 bases between the two germline ends. The CDR3 DNA reads TGTGCCAGCAGTTTACCGGGACAGAGGAGGGAAGGGCAGTACTTC. Translating it yields CASSLPGQRREGQYF.

Note on this clonotype: The CDR3 carries no conserved terminal phenylalanine or tryptophan, so it likely arises from a read error. It is unclear where the CDR3 begins or ends on the DNA, so no DNA is shown, and the CDR3 is as TCRdb lists it. CDR3 residues: CASSQDYGDSYQQYL. The chain has TRBV4-3 and TRBJ2-7. CDR1 and CDR2 from the germline V gene are LGHNA and YSLEER. 15 amino acids form the CDR3, both terminal residues included.

The count of this clonotype is one. Being one base from a much bigger clone, this may be a read error. The V gene is TRBV20-1, the J gene TRBJ1-2; a weak D match, TRBD1 (5 bases). The CDR3 has 15 residues. Germline V gene lookup returns CDR1 DFQATT and CDR2 SNEGSKA (reference sequence). The CDR3 sequence is CSAGGGDVKRHGYAF. The DNA for the CDR3 is TGCAGTGCGGGGGGGGGTGACGTCAAGAGGCATGGCTACGCCTTC.

This clonotype is medium-sized (0.01 to 0.1%) in the sample. CDR3 nucleotides: TGCGCCAGCAGCCAAGATCCTAGCGGGGGGGCCAATGAGCAGTTCTTC. This codes for CASSQDPSGGANEQFF. The gene calls are TRBV4-3 and TRBJ2-1; 12 nucleotides match TRBD2. The germline gives CDR1 LGHNA, CDR2 YSLEER. V lost 0 bases and J lost 6; bases outside the gene matches: 3. The CDR3 is 16 amino acids.

The chain couples TRBV11-1 to TRBJ2-1, with D perhaps matching TRBD2 (5 bases). This CDR3 is 12 amino acids long. CDR1 is SGHAT and CDR2 is FQDESV in the germline V gene (reference sequence). The V end was cut by 2 bases, the J end by 10 bases, with 9 bases between. The CDR3 is CASSLLAQEQFF. The CDR3 nucleotides are TGTGCCAGCAGCTTATTAGCGCAAGAGCAGTTCTTC.

This clonotype occurred a few times. The junction differs from germline at one of its ends, possibly a read error. The V gene is TRBV6-1, the J gene TRBJ2-1; the D is unclear. CDR1 and CDR2 (germline): MNHNS, SASEGT. This CDR3 contains 13 residues. CDR3 in amino acids: CASSENPHSAELF. As DNA, the CDR3 is TGTGCCAGCAGTGAAAATCCCCACAGCGCTGAGCTCTTC.

This chain uses TRBV19 with TRBJ1-4; no reliable D call. CDR1 and CDR2 from the germline V gene are LNHDA and SQIVND (reference sequence). The CDR3 has 14 residues. Trimming left V 7 bases short and J 2 bases short, with 11 bases between. CDR3 sequence reads: CASNRGDTNEKLFF. Written as DNA, the CDR3 is TGTGCCAGTAACCGGGGAGACACTAATGAAAAACTGTTTTTT.

This clonotype appeared a few times. The CDR3 carries no conserved terminal phenylalanine or tryptophan, so it likely arises from a read error. The V and J genes are TRBV10-2 and TRBJ2-7; tentatively, D is TRBD1 (5 bases). Trimming took 4 bases from V and 7 from J, leaving 20 bases between them. The CDR3 covers 15 residues. Germline V gene sequence: CDR1 WSHSY, CDR2 SAAADI. The CDR3 loop is CASSVVRQGPYEQYL. The CDR3 coding sequence is TGCGCCAGCAGTGTTGTCCGGCAGGGTCCATATGAGCAGTACTTA.

In this sample, this clonotype turned up many times. The chain is built from TRBV7-9 and TRBJ2-5; D uncertain. Trimming pared 6 bases from V and 4 bases from J, leaving 21 bases between. The CDR3 spans 16 residues. The germline CDR1 and CDR2 sequences are SEHNR and FQNEAQ (reference sequence). For the CDR3, the DNA is TGTGCCAGCAGACCCGGACCGACCGCCCTGGGAGAGACCCAGTACTTC. Its protein is CASRPGPTALGETQYF.

The V gene is TRBV12-3 or TRBV12-4, the J gene TRBJ1-4; TRBD1 might be the D (5 bases). The CDR3 contains 14 residues. The CDR3 sequence: CTNSLRRDNEKLFF. The CDR3 DNA reads TGTACCAACAGTTTAAGGAGGGACAATGAAAAACTGTTTTTT.

This sequence joins TRBV6-4 and TRBJ2-1, with 10 bases aligning to TRBD1. V was clipped by 2 bases and J by 7 bases; unmatched bases: 5. The germline CDR1 and CDR2 sequences are MRHNA and SNTAGT. CDR3 length: 15 residues. The CDR3 bases are TGTGCCAGCAGTGACGAAGGGACAGGGGTGAATGAGCAGTTCTTC. Encoded protein: CASSDEGTGVNEQFF.

The genes are TRBV20-1 and TRBJ2-7; no clear D. The CDR3 length is 14 residues. Germline lookup yields CDR1 DFQATT and CDR2 SNEGSKA (reference sequence). V was cut by 3 bases and J by 3 bases, with 15 bases left in between. The CDR3 DNA is TGCAGTGCTAGTGGCAGTTCACTTCACTACGAGCAGTACTTC. Translation: CSASGSSLHYEQYF.

Worth noting for this clonotype: This sequence may be a read error, since a much larger clone differs from it by one base. V and J are TRBV6-2 or TRBV6-3 and TRBJ2-5; maybe TRBD2 (5 bases). CDR3 length: 15 amino acids. Germline CDR1 MNHEY, CDR2 SVGEGT. As DNA, the CDR3 is TGTGCCAGCAGTGACGCGCACCTAGTCGGGGTTTCCCAGTGCTTC. Its protein is CASSDAHLVGVSQCF.

Concerning this clonotype: An end of the junction does not agree with germline; a read error may underlie this. J is TRBJ2-7 and V is TRBV4-1; 8 bases are a match to TRBD2. The CDR3 length is 16 residues. Per germline, CDR1 MGHRA and CDR2 YSYEKL. This chain's CDR3 is CASNQDETGGTYEHYF. Written as DNA, the CDR3 is TGCGCCAGCAACCAAGATGAGACGGGAGGGACCTACGAGCATTACTTC.

This clonotype was detected ten times or more. The CDR3 region is CASSLAGQDTEAFF. The CDR3 nucleotides are TGCGCCAGCAGCCTGGCGGGGCAGGACACTGAAGCTTTCTTT. J is TRBJ1-1 and V is TRBV4-1, with a possible D match to TRBD1 (5 bases). Germline CDR1 MGHRA, CDR2 YSYEKL. Trimming cost V 4 bases and J 3 bases, with 12 bases left between them. The CDR3 covers 14 residues.

This clonotype was counted many times. The rearrangement uses TRBV5-6 and TRBJ1-1; D remains ambiguous. The CDR3 runs 16 residues. Trimming pared 7 bases from V and 0 bases from J, leaving 19 bases between. Germline V gives CDR1 SGHDT, CDR2 YYEEEE. The CDR3 coding sequence is TGTGCCAGCGGAACCTTTCTGGGGTTCATGAACACTGAAGCTTTCTTT. This codes for CASGTFLGFMNTEAFF. The full variable domain, in which reference TRBV5-6 and TRBJ1-1 provide the parts outside the CDR3, is DAGVTQSPTHLIKTRGQQVTLRCSPKSGHDTVSWYQQALGQGPQFIFQYYEEEERQRGNFPDRFSGHQFPNYSSELNVNALLLGDSALYLCASGTFLGFMNTEAFFGQGTRLTVV.

With regard to this clonotype: This may come from a read error, since a much larger clone is one base off. The chain links TRBV30 to TRBJ2-1, with 10 bases aligning to TRBD1. The CDR3 is 15 residues long. CDR1 and CDR2 from the germline V gene are GTSNPN and SVGIG (reference sequence). CDR3 loop: CAWSRETGGYNGQFF. The CDR3, as DNA: TGTGCCTGGAGTCGTGAGACAGGGGGCTACAATGGGCAGTTCTTC.

This clonotype appeared once. Possible read error: a much larger clone is one base away. The rearrangement links TRBV13 to TRBJ2-7, with D possibly being TRBD2 (6 bases). V lost 3 bases and J lost 6, with 12 bases in between. The CDR3 is 13 amino acids. CDR1 and CDR2 from the germline V gene are PRHDT and FYEKMQ (reference sequence). The CDR3 reads CASSLGGACEQYF. The DNA of the CDR3 is TGTGCCAGCAGCTTGGGCGGGGCCTGCGAGCAGTACTTC.

Note on this clonotype: One end of the junction does not line up with germline, which may come from a read error. The chain has TRBV6-5 and TRBJ2-1; no definite D call. Per germline, CDR1 MNHEY and CDR2 SVGAGI. CDR3 length equals 15 residues. CDR3 amino acids: CASSYSRGSIHAQLF. The CDR3 nucleotides read TGTGCCAGCAGTTACTCGAGAGGAAGCATTCATGCGCAGTTGTTC.

The rearrangement links TRBV6-5 to TRBJ1-3; D remains unclear. The germline V gene encodes CDR1 MNHEY and CDR2 SVGAGI. The CDR3 runs 17 residues. Trimming pared 0 bases from V and 0 bases from J, leaving 12 bases between. This CDR3 reads CASSYSIRPLSGNTIYF. CDR3 in DNA: TGTGCCAGCAGTTACTCGATTCGGCCACTCTCTGGAAACACCATATATTTT.

This clonotype was counted only a few times. The chain recombines TRBV29-1 with TRBJ1-1, with D possibly being TRBD1 (6 bases). The CDR3 sequence is 12 residues long. Germline V gene data show CDR1 as SQVTM and CDR2 as ANQGSEA. V lost 7 bases and J lost 1, with 10 bases in between. The CDR3 region has the DNA TGCAGCGCCCTGGACAGGAACACTGAAGCTTTCTTT. It translates to CSALDRNTEAFF.

Regarding this clonotype: A much larger clone lies one base from this, so it may be a read error. The conserved phenylalanine or tryptophan is not found at the CDR3 terminus, so this likely reflects a read error. This chain links TRBV28 with TRBJ2-3; TRBD1 might be the D (6 bases). V shed 1 base and J shed 6 bases, with 14 bases lying between them. The CDR3 has 15 residues. The V gene's germline CDR1 is MDHEN and CDR2 SYDVKM. Written as DNA, the CDR3 is TGTGCCAGCAGTTTATTTGGGCACAGGGCGGATACGCAGTATCTT. Amino acids: CASSLFGHRADTQYL.

Note on this clonotype: A single base separates this from a much larger clone, so it may be a read error. The chain employs TRBV7-8 and TRBJ2-3, with TRBD1 matching 8 bases. The CDR3 totals 16 residues. Trimming at V came to 1 base and at J to 4 bases, leaving 7 bases not matched to a gene. Germline V lookup: CDR1 SGHVS, CDR2 FQNEAQ. The CDR3 reads CASSLDRTGLADTQYF. The DNA for the CDR3 is TGTGCCAGCAGCTTAGATCGGACAGGGTTGGCAGATACGCAGTATTTT. The variable domain in full, with the rest retrieved from reference TRBV7-8 and TRBJ2-3, is GAGVSQSPRYKVAKRGQDVALRCDPISGHVSLFWYQQALGQGPEFLTYFQNEAQLDKSGLPSDRFFAERPEGSVSTLKIQRTQQEDSAVYLCASSLDRTGLADTQYFGPGTRLTVL.

This clonotype came up a few times. Mismatch with germline at one junction end may stem from a read error. The chain employs TRBV11-2 and TRBJ2-7, with D possibly being TRBD2 (6 bases). CDR3 length equals 15 residues. Germline V lookup: CDR1 SGHAT, CDR2 FQNNGV. The CDR3 protein is CASSLLADQRNKQYF. The CDR3 DNA follows: TGTGCCAGCAGCTTATTAGCGGACCAAAGAAACAAGCAATACTTC.

As to this clonotype: The CDR3 ends on some other residue instead of the conserved phenylalanine or tryptophan, so this is likely a read error. The V and J genes are TRBV6-2 or TRBV6-3 and TRBJ1-1, with 8 bases aligning to TRBD1. CDR3 length equals 14 residues. The germline CDR1 and CDR2 sequences are MNHEY and SVGEGT. The CDR3 here is CVSRTTGEQTEAFS. In DNA, the CDR3 is TGTGTCAGCAGGACGACAGGGGAACAAACTGAAGCTTTCTCT.